This is a list of T cell receptor beta chains from one sample in a study of blood T cell repertoires in COVID-19. Measured with immunoSEQ multiplex PCR; TCRdb has only the in-frame clones, and not every one. The table has a few hundred thousand clones, about 89% seen once; the top ten hold 0.7% to 0.9%. The sequencing input was peripheral blood. All receptors derive from a young man with acute or convalescent COVID-19. The CDR3 runs from the conserved cysteine through the conserved F or W. The D gene is left open where the match is weak. Clone size is stated in some rows and not others, as once, few, many or a class when expanded.

.	TRBJ1-1	.	TRBV28	CASSLSLTEAFF	TGTGCCAGCAGTCTGAGCTTGACTGAAGCTTTCTTT
TRBD2	TRBJ2-5	.	TRBV10-3	CAIRGTSGSVGETQYF	TGTGCCATCAGGGGGACTAGCGGGAGCGTCGGGGAGACCCAGTACTTC
.	TRBJ2-7	.	TRBV4-1	CASSLGLAAYEQYF	TGCGCCAGCAGCCTTGGTCTCGCAGCCTACGAGCAGTACTTC
.	TRBJ1-2	.	TRBV5-4	CASSSTGSNGYTF	TGTGCCAGCAGCTCTACAGGGAGTAATGGCTACACCTTC
.	TRBJ1-5	.	TRBV10-1	CASSEREHQPQHF	TGCGCCAGCAGTGAAAGGGAGCATCAGCCCCAGCATTTT
TRBD2	TRBJ2-2	.	TRBV28	CASRLAGGPTGELFF	TGTGCCAGCAGACTAGCGGGAGGGCCTACCGGGGAGCTGTTTTTT
.	TRBJ1-5	.	TRBV6-6	CASSPPGGRTQPQHF	TGTGCCAGCAGTCCTCCGGGGGGCCGAACCCAGCCCCAGCATTTT
.	TRBJ1-2	.	TRBV5-8	CASSRERAGYTF	TGTGCCAGCAGCCGTGAGAGGGCGGGCTACACCTTC
.	TRBJ1-2	.	TRBV5-1	CASSLVPGGRGYTF	TGCGCCAGCAGCTTGGTGCCTGGGGGCCGCGGCTACACCTTC
.	TRBJ1-1	.	TRBV30	CAWSVRRTPNTEAFF	TGTGCCTGGAGTGTACGAAGGACACCTAACACTGAAGCTTTCTTT
.	TRBJ1-5	.	TRBV5-6	CASSLSGDLYQPQHF	TGTGCCAGCAGCTTGAGTGGAGACCTTTATCAGCCCCAGCATTTT
TRBD2	TRBJ2-1	.	TRBV4-1	CASSQAGLAGPKGEQFF	TGCGCCAGCAGCCAAGCCGGACTAGCGGGCCCCAAGGGGGAGCAGTTCTTC
.	TRBJ1-6	.	TRBV12-3/TRBV12-4	CASLNPGSPLHF	TGTGCCAGCCTTAACCCTGGCTCACCCCTCCACTTT
TRBD2	TRBJ2-7	.	TRBV5-4	CASSFAGEYHEQYF	TGTGCCAGCAGCTTTGCGGGGGAGTACCACGAGCAGTACTTC
.	TRBJ1-3	.	TRBV5-1	CASRVSTFGNTIYF	TGCGCCAGCCGGGTCTCGACGTTCGGAAACACCATATATTTT
.	TRBJ2-5	.	TRBV4-1	CASSQDPSLQETQYF	TGCGCCAGCAGCCAAGATCCTAGCCTTCAAGAGACCCAGTACTTC
TRBD2	TRBJ2-5	.	TRBV12-3/TRBV12-4	CASSREGETQYF	TGTGCCAGCAGTCGGGAGGGGGAGACCCAGTACTTC
.	TRBJ2-3	.	TRBV11-2	CASSSPRQAFSTDTQYF	TGTGCCAGCAGCTCACCCCGACAGGCGTTTAGCACAGATACGCAGTATTTT
TRBD2	TRBJ2-5	.	TRBV2	CASSYERGDQETQYF	TGTGCCAGCAGTTATGAGCGGGGGGACCAAGAGACCCAGTACTTC
.	TRBJ1-5	.	TRBV7-9	CASSGTGNSNQPQHF	TGTGCCAGCAGCGGAACCGGGAATAGCAATCAGCCCCAGCATTTT
TRBD1	TRBJ2-3	.	TRBV7-3	CASSLGQGAKTYTDTQYF	TGTGCCAGCAGCCTTGGACAGGGGGCAAAAACCTACACAGATACGCAGTATTTT
.	TRBJ2-3	.	TRBV7-3	CASSLKKGGSRTDTQYF	TGTGCCAGCAGCCTAAAAAAAGGAGGGAGTAGGACAGATACGCAGTATTTT
.	TRBJ2-5	.	TRBV4-1	CASSRLGQETQYF	TGCGCCAGCAGCCGTCTCGGGCAAGAGACCCAGTACTTC
TRBD2	TRBJ2-1	.	TRBV4-1	CASSQVRGGYNEQFF	TGCGCCAGCAGCCAAGTCCGGGGGGGCTACAATGAGCAGTTCTTC
.	TRBJ2-3	few	TRBV28	CASSLAGAAGDTQYF	TGTGCCAGCAGTTTAGCGGGGGCCGCGGGAGATACGCAGTATTTT
.	TRBJ1-2	few	TRBV30	CAWSGSIYGYTF	TGTGCCTGGAGCGGTTCCATATATGGCTACACCTTC
.	TRBJ1-5	.	TRBV6-6	CASSWSGSSNQPQHF	TGTGCCAGCAGTTGGTCAGGATCTAGCAATCAGCCCCAGCATTTT
.	TRBJ2-6	.	TRBV3-1/TRBV3-2	CASSQWQAGANVLTF	TGTGCCAGCAGCCAATGGCAGGCTGGGGCCAACGTCCTGACTTTC
TRBD2	TRBJ2-1	.	TRBV19	CASRGIAGGYNEQFF	TGTGCCAGTAGAGGCATAGCGGGAGGCTACAATGAGCAGTTCTTC
TRBD2	TRBJ2-1	.	TRBV13	CASSQGRGLAAYNEQFF	TGTGCCAGCAGCCAGGGGCGGGGACTAGCGGCGTACAATGAGCAGTTCTTC
.	TRBJ1-1	.	TRBV18	CASSPRQLNTEAFF	TGTGCCAGCTCACCGAGGCAGCTGAACACTGAAGCTTTCTTT
TRBD1	TRBJ1-1	.	TRBV6-5	CASSYSEGAGTEAFF	TGTGCCAGCAGTTACTCGGAGGGGGCAGGCACTGAAGCTTTCTTT
TRBD1	TRBJ2-7	once	TRBV28	CASRTGGYEVQYF	TGTGCCAGCAGAACAGGGGGTTATGAAGTGCAGTACTTC
.	TRBJ1-1	.	TRBV11-2	CASSLALQGLGNTEAFF	TGTGCCAGCAGCTTAGCACTCCAGGGCTTGGGTAACACTGAAGCTTTCTTT
.	TRBJ2-7	.	TRBV15	CATSRDLATLPEQYF	TGTGCCACCAGCAGAGATCTGGCGACACTCCCTGAGCAGTACTTC
.	TRBJ2-5	.	TRBV6-5	CASSTGTEETQYF	TGTGCCAGCAGCACCGGGACTGAAGAGACCCAGTACTTC
TRBD1	TRBJ2-5	.	TRBV5-6	CASSGTGSVETQYF	TGTGCCAGCAGCGGGACAGGGTCGGTGGAGACCCAGTACTTC
TRBD1	TRBJ2-1	.	TRBV10-3	CAISLTGQADNEQFF	TGTGCCATCAGCCTTACGGGACAGGCCGACAATGAGCAGTTCTTC
.	TRBJ1-2	.	TRBV5-5	CASSLGGGGYGYTF	TGTGCCAGCAGCTTGGGCGGGGGTGGCTATGGCTACACCTTC
TRBD2	TRBJ2-1	.	TRBV9	CASSARTSGNNEQFF	TGTGCCAGCAGCGCCCGGACTAGCGGGAACAATGAGCAGTTCTTC
TRBD2	TRBJ2-2	.	TRBV5-1	CASSLANLAGGELFF	TGCGCCAGCAGCTTGGCCAACCTAGCGGGCGGGGAGCTGTTTTTT
TRBD1	TRBJ1-5	.	TRBV7-9	CASSLFGQGPQHF	TGTGCCAGCAGCTTGTTTGGACAGGGTCCCCAGCATTTT
TRBD1	TRBJ1-4	.	TRBV28	CASKTGANEKLFF	TGTGCCAGCAAGACAGGGGCTAATGAAAAACTGTTTTTT
.	TRBJ2-1	.	TRBV18	CASSPFFDNEQFF	TGTGCCAGCTCACCATTCTTTGACAATGAGCAGTTCTTC
TRBD2	TRBJ2-1	.	TRBV5-1	CASSPRGGEFYNEQFF	TGCGCCAGCAGCCCCCGGGGGGGGGAGTTTTACAATGAGCAGTTCTTC
.	TRBJ2-7	.	TRBV12-2	CASRLGAVHYEQYF	TGTGCAAGTCGCCTGGGGGCGGTTCACTACGAGCAGTACTTC
TRBD1	TRBJ1-2	.	TRBV30	CAWGDSNYGYTF	TGTGCCTGGGGGGACAGTAACTATGGCTACACCTTC
.	TRBJ1-2	.	TRBV10-3	CAISPATGTGYTF	TGTGCCATCAGCCCAGCCACAGGGACTGGCTACACCTTC
TRBD2	TRBJ2-7	.	TRBV30	CAYGGGIYEQYF	TGTGCCTACGGGGGGGGGATCTACGAGCAGTACTTC
.	TRBJ1-1	.	TRBV6-5	CASSGQPQGAEAFF	TGTGCCAGTTCGGGACAACCGCAAGGGGCTGAAGCTTTCTTT
.	TRBJ2-1	.	TRBV19	CASSQTGLGEQFF	TGTGCCAGTAGTCAGACAGGTTTGGGTGAGCAGTTCTTC
TRBD2	TRBJ2-3	.	TRBV28	CASIRGGSADTQYF	TGTGCCAGCATACGGGGGGGGAGCGCAGATACGCAGTATTTT
TRBD1	TRBJ2-3	.	TRBV19	CASRLGGQLTDTQYF	TGTGCCAGTAGGCTAGGGGGCCAACTCACAGATACGCAGTATTTT
TRBD1	TRBJ1-5	few	TRBV30	CAWRDRDRGINQPQHF	TGTGCCTGGAGGGACCGGGACAGGGGGATCAATCAGCCCCAGCATTTT
.	TRBJ1-3	.	TRBV6-5	CASTPRLSYGNTIYF	TGTGCCAGCACCCCGAGGCTTTCATATGGAAACACCATATATTTT
.	TRBJ2-7	.	TRBV9	CASSPFRGEQYF	TGTGCCAGCAGCCCCTTCAGAGGGGAGCAGTACTTC
.	TRBJ1-1	.	TRBV19	CASSTGRLNTEAFF	TGTGCCAGTAGTACAGGGAGGCTGAACACTGAAGCTTTCTTT
.	TRBJ1-4	.	TRBV6-5	CAGQDRPEKLFF	TGTGCCGGTCAGGACAGACCTGAAAAACTGTTTTTT
.	TRBJ1-1	.	TRBV24-1	CATSDLGGEAFF	TGTGCCACCAGTGATTTGGGCGGCGAAGCTTTCTTT